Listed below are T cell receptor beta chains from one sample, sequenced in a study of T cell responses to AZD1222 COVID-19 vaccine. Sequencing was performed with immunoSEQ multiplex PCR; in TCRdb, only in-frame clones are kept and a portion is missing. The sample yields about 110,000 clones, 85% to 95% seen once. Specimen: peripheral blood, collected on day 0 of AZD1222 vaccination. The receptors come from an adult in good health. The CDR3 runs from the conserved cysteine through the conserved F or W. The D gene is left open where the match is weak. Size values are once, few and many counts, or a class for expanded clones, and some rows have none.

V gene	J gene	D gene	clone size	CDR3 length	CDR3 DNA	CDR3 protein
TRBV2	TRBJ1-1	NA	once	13	TGTGCCAGCAGTTCCGGGACACACAAAGAAGCTTTCTTT	CASSSGTHKEAFF
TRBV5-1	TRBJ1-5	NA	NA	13	TGCGCCAGCAGCTTCGACAGTAATCAGCCCCAGCATTTT	CASSFDSNQPQHF
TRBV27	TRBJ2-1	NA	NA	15	TGTGCCAGCAGCCAAAGGGGGGGGGCCTACAATGAGCAGTTCTTC	CASSQRGGAYNEQFF
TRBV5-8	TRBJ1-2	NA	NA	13	TGTGCCAGCAGCGGAAAGACGTGGTATGGCTACACCTTC	CASSGKTWYGYTF
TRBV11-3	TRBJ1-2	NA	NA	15	TGTGCCAGCAGCTTAGATAGTTTGGGGGCCCGCGGCTACACCTTC	CASSLDSLGARGYTF
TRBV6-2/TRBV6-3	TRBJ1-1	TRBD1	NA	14	TGTGCCAGCAGTCCCCCGGGACAGGGGGCACGAGCTTTCTTT	CASSPPGQGARAFF
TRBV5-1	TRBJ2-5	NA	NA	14	TGCGCCAGCAGCAGGCCGGGGGCGGGGGAGACCCAGTACTTC	CASSRPGAGETQYF
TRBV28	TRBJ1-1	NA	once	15	TGTGCCAGCAGGGGGGCCGGGCCTCGGGACACTGAAGCTTTCTTT	CASRGAGPRDTEAFF
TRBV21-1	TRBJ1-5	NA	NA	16	TGTGCCAGCAGCCCAGGGGGGGGGACGGGCAATCAGCCCCAGCATTTT	CASSPGGGTGNQPQHF
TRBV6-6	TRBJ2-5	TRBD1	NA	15	TGTGCCAGCACTCAGGACAGGGGGCGGGGAGAGACCCAGTACTTC	CASTQDRGRGETQYF
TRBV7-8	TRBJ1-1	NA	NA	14	TGTGCCAGCAGCTTACAGAGTGCGAACACTGAAGCTTTCTTT	CASSLQSANTEAFF
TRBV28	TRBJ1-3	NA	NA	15	TGTGCCAGCAGTTTATCTCCGAGCTCTGGAAACACCATATATTTT	CASSLSPSSGNTIYF
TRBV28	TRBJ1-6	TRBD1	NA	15	TGTGCCAGCAGTTTACGGACAGGGAATAATTCACCCCTCCACTTT	CASSLRTGNNSPLHF
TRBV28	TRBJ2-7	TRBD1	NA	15	TGTGCCAGCAGTTCCTACAGACAGGGAACCTACGAGCAGTACTTC	CASSSYRQGTYEQYF
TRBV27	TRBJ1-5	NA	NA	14	TGTGCCAGCAGTTTATCAGGGGCAGGACAGCCCCAGCATTTT	CASSLSGAGQPQHF
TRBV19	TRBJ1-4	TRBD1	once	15	TGTGCCAGTAGTGACCCAGGGGGTAAATCCGTGGAACTGTTTTTT	CASSDPGGKSVELFF
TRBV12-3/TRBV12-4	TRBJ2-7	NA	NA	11	TGTGCCAGCAGGGCCCTCGGCGAGCAGTACTTC	CASRALGEQYF
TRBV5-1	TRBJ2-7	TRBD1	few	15	TGCGCCAGCAGCCAACCGGGACAGTCTAACTACGAGCAGTACTTC	CASSQPGQSNYEQYF
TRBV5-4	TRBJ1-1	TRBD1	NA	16	TGTGCCAGCAGCTTGGGCCGGGGACAGGGGTTCGCTGAAGCTTTCTTT	CASSLGRGQGFAEAFF
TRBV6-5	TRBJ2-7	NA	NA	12	TGTGCCACCACCGGGACACCTTACGAGCAGTACTTC	CATTGTPYEQYF
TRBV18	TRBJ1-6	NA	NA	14	TGTGCCAGCTCACCAGGAGGGAACAATTCACCCCTCCACTTT	CASSPGGNNSPLHF
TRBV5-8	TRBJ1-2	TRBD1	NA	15	TGTGCCAGCAGCTTGGGCCGGACAGGGGTGGCAGGCTACACCTTC	CASSLGRTGVAGYTF
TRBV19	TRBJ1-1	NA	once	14	TGTGCCAGTAGTACCTCAGGCACCGAAACTGAAGCTTTCTTT	CASSTSGTETEAFF
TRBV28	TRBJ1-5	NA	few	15	TGTGCCAGCAGTTCACCAGGGGTCCGGAATCAGCCCCAGCATTTT	CASSSPGVRNQPQHF
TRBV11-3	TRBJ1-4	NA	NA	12	TGTGCCAGCAGCCCCGAAGGCGAAAAACTGTTTTTT	CASSPEGEKLFF
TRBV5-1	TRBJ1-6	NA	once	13	TGCGCCAGCAGCTTGGGTGAACCTTCACCCCTCCACTTT	CASSLGEPSPLHF
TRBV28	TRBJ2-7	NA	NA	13	TGTGCCAGCACGACGACACAGGGTTACGAGCAGTACTTC	CASTTTQGYEQYF
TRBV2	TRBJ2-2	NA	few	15	TGTGCCAGCAGCCAGGGAACCACTGTCTCCGGGGAGCTGTTTTTT	CASSQGTTVSGELFF
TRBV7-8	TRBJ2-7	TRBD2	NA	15	TGTGCCACAACTGTGGCGGGAGGACCCACCTACGAGCAGTACTTC	CATTVAGGPTYEQYF
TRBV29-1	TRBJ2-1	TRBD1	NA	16	TGCAGCGTCCCCAAGGGACAGGGATCCTCCTACAATGAGCAGTTCTTC	CSVPKGQGSSYNEQFF
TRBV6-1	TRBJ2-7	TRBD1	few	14	TGTGCCAGCAGTGAAGGGACAGGGGCCTACGAGCAGTACTTC	CASSEGTGAYEQYF
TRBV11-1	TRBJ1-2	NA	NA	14	TGTGCCAGCAGCTTGGAGGGTACTAACTATGGCTACACCTTC	CASSLEGTNYGYTF
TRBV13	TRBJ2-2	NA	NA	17	TGTGCCAGCAGCTTAGCTTGGGGAAGAATGAACACCGGGGAGCTGTTTTTT	CASSLAWGRMNTGELFF
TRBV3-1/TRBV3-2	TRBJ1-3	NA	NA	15	TGTGCCAGCAGCACTACAGGGAGCTCTGGAAACACCATATATTTT	CASSTTGSSGNTIYF
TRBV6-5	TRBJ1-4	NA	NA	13	TGTGCCAGCAGTTACGGAGTAAGGGAAAAACTGTTTTTT	CASSYGVREKLFF
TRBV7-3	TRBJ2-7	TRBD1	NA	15	TGTGCCAGCAGCTTCGGACAGGGCGCAGGGTACGAGCAGTACTTC	CASSFGQGAGYEQYF
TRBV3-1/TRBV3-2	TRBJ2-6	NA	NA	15	TGTGCCAGCAGCCAATCTCGCATCGGAAACAACGTCCTGACTTTC	CASSQSRIGNNVLTF
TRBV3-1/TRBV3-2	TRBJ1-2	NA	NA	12	TGTGCCAGCAGCCAAACAGCCTATGGCTACACCTTC	CASSQTAYGYTF
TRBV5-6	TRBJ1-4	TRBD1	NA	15	TGTGCCAGCAGCTTGAAGACAGGGGCTAATGAAAAACTGTTTTTT	CASSLKTGANEKLFF
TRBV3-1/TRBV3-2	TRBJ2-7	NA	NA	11	TGTGCCAGCAGCCTAGGGAACGAGCAGTACTTC	CASSLGNEQYF
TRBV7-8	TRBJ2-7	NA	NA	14	TGTGCCAGCAGCCGAGAGAGCGGATCCTACGAGCAGTACTTC	CASSRESGSYEQYF
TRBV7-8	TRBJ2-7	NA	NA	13	TGTGCCAGCAGCTTAGACAGGCGGCACGAGCAGTACTTC	CASSLDRRHEQYF
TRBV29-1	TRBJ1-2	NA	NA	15	TGCAGCGTTGAAGGGGGAGGGCGCGGTGACTATGGCTACACCTTC	CSVEGGGRGDYGYTF
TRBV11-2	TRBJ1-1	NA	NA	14	TGTGCCAGCATCGCCGGGACAACCAACACTGAAGCTTTCTTT	CASIAGTTNTEAFF
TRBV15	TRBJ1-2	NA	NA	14	TGTGCCACCAGCAGAGATCTTGGCGACTATGGCTACACCTTC	CATSRDLGDYGYTF
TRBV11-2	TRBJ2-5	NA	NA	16	TGTGCCAGCAGCTTAGATCCCGGGAGCGTAACTGAGACCCAGTACTTC	CASSLDPGSVTETQYF